The 24 T cell receptor beta chains below were found in one sample sequenced in a study of T cell responses to AZD1222 COVID-19 vaccine. Assay used: immunoSEQ multiplex PCR; TCRdb lists only in-frame clones, some missing. The sample carries more than 100,000 clones, around 85% recorded once. The sample was peripheral blood, taken on day 0 of AZD1222 vaccination. These receptors were obtained from an adult in good health.

This chain joins TRBV28 and TRBJ2-5; 9 nucleotides align to TRBD1. The ends lost 4 bases at V and 4 bases at J; junction bases unmatched: 13. The CDR3 is 17 residues long. In germline, CDR1 is MDHEN, CDR2 SYDVKM. The CDR3 region has the DNA TGTGCCAGCAGTTCCAGATTTTACAGGGGGCGAGGAGAGACCCAGTACTTC. It codes for CASSSRFYRGRGETQYF.

The rearrangement links TRBV7-9 to TRBJ1-1; D might be TRBD1 (5 bases). V was clipped by 4 bases and J by 3 bases, with 15 bases between them. The CDR3 is 15 residues long. CDR1 is SEHNR and CDR2 is FQNEAQ in the germline V gene (reference sequence). CDR3 nucleotides: TGTGCCAGCAGCTCCAGGGCAGCCGTCTACACTGAAGCTTTCTTT. Translation: CASSSRAAVYTEAFF.

V usage is TRBV7-2 and J usage is TRBJ1-2; 7 positions match TRBD1. Per the germline V gene, CDR1 is SGHTA and CDR2 is FQGNSA. The CDR3 is 14 amino acids. The V segment lost 5 bases and the J segment 8 bases; nucleotides outside the gene matches: 11. CDR3 DNA sequence: TGTGCCAGCAGCCATCAGGGGGGGGGCCTCGGCTACACCTTC. It encodes CASSHQGGGLGYTF.

This clone was observed once. The chain combines TRBV18 with TRBJ1-2, with D possibly being TRBD1 (5 bases). Germline-derived CDR1 and CDR2 are KGHSH and LQKENI. The CDR3 is 16 amino acids. Trimming stripped 3 bases from V and 0 bases from J, with 14 bases between. CDR3 nucleotide sequence: TGTGCCAGCTCACCGGGGGTGGTGGAAGCTAACTATGGCTACACCTTC. It specifies CASSPGVVEANYGYTF.

The chain uses TRBV7-8 and TRBJ2-5, with a tentative D call TRBD1 (5 bases). Germline V lookup: CDR1 SGHVS, CDR2 FQNEAQ. Deletions cut 2 bases from V and 5 bases from J, with 12 bases between. The CDR3 has 14 amino acids. The CDR3 loop is CASSLRSPGETQYF. The CDR3 DNA reads as TGTGCCAGCAGCTTACGGTCCCCAGGGGAGACCCAGTACTTC.

The genes are TRBV25-1 and TRBJ2-5, with TRBD1 matching 8 bases. Germline-derived CDR1 and CDR2 are MGHDK and SYGVNS. This CDR3 comprises 13 residues. After removal of 7 bases from V and 7 bases from J, the junction contained 8 bases not matched to a gene. The CDR3 sequence: CASTFQGAGTQYF. The CDR3, as DNA: TGTGCCAGCACTTTCCAGGGGGCCGGGACCCAGTACTTC.

This clone turned up a few times. This chain connects TRBV24-1 to TRBJ1-5, with no clear D. CDR1 KGHDR and CDR2 SFDVKD come from the germline V gene. Trimming cost V 5 bases and J 9 bases, with 10 bases left between them. The CDR3 runs 12 residues. The CDR3 protein is CATSVGGGPQHF. The CDR3 bases are TGTGCCACCAGTGTAGGCGGCGGGCCCCAGCATTTT.

V usage is TRBV18 and J usage is TRBJ2-7; D is unclear. Germline CDR1 KGHSH, CDR2 LQKENI. The CDR3 loop spans 14 amino acids. The V end was cut by 3 bases, the J end by 2 bases, with 11 bases between. The CDR3 loop is CASSPGYLAYEQYF. The CDR3 DNA sequence: TGTGCCAGCTCACCGGGGTACCTAGCCTACGAGCAGTACTTC.

V is TRBV18 and J is TRBJ1-1; D remains ambiguous. Per germline, CDR1 KGHSH and CDR2 LQKENI. The length of the CDR3 is 15 residues. With 3 bases removed from V and 0 bases from J, the gap between germline ends came to 11 bases. The CDR3 protein is CASSPGQSVNTEAFF. In nucleotides, the CDR3 is TGTGCCAGCTCACCGGGTCAGTCTGTGAACACTGAAGCTTTCTTT.

The V call is TRBV13, the J call TRBJ2-4; 12 nucleotides line up with TRBD1. The CDR3 loop spans 15 amino acids. V was clipped by 3 bases and J by 7 bases; unmatched bases: 4. In germline, CDR1 is PRHDT, CDR2 FYEKMQ (reference sequence). CDR3 in DNA: TGTGCCAGCAGCTTCGGGACAGGGGGCATGAACATTCAGTACTTC. Amino acids: CASSFGTGGMNIQYF.

The chain carries TRBV7-6 and TRBJ2-1, with 11 bases matching TRBD2. This CDR3 has 15 residues. Germline V gives CDR1 SGHVS, CDR2 FNYEAQ. V lost 8 bases and J lost 3; bases outside the gene matches: 6. DNA for the CDR3: TGTGCCAGCTCCGCCGGGACTAGCGGCTACAATGAGCAGTTCTTC. Its protein product is CASSAGTSGYNEQFF.

The count of this clone is one. The chain is built from TRBV7-9 and TRBJ1-4, with D hard to call. V was clipped by 3 bases and J by 7 bases, with 18 bases between them. The CDR3 runs to 16 residues. Per germline, CDR1 SEHNR and CDR2 FQNEAQ (reference sequence). The CDR3 spells CASSFDSLGRSEKLFF. In nucleotides, the CDR3 is TGTGCCAGCAGCTTCGATTCCCTAGGGAGGAGTGAAAAACTGTTTTTT.

The chain employs TRBV11-2 and TRBJ2-2; D remains ambiguous. The CDR3 is made up of 14 amino acids. The V gene lost 2 bases and the J gene lost 7 bases, with 11 bases spanning the gap. The germline CDR1 and CDR2 sequences are SGHAT and FQNNGV. Here the CDR3 reads CASSLLRGSGELFF. CDR3 nucleotide sequence: TGTGCCAGCAGCTTACTCCGTGGTAGCGGGGAGCTGTTTTTT.

The chain couples TRBV7-2 to TRBJ2-3; 8 bases are shared with TRBD2. CDR1 is SGHTA and CDR2 is FQGNSA in the germline V gene. The CDR3 extends over 16 amino acids. Unmatched junction bases numbered 10, after V lost 4 bases and J lost 4 bases. In nucleotides, the CDR3 is TGTGCCAGCAGCTCCAGGCGACTAGCGAGTTCAGATACGCAGTATTTT. Translation: CASSSRRLASSDTQYF.

The chain is built from TRBV28 and TRBJ1-6; D perhaps matches TRBD1 (6 bases). The germline V and J ends were trimmed by 7 bases and 10 bases, with 11 bases remaining between them. The CDR3 sequence is 12 residues long. From germline, CDR1 is MDHEN and CDR2 SYDVKM. The CDR3 DNA follows: TGTGCCAGCAAAGGGGGAAGATCACCCCTCCACTTT. Its protein product is CASKGGRSPLHF.

With respect to this clone: Additional DNA sequences in this sample encode the identical CDR3. V usage is TRBV28 and J usage is TRBJ1-5, with D uncertain. CDR1 is MDHEN, CDR2 SYDVKM, per germline. The CDR3 runs to 12 residues. Deletions cut 6 bases from V and 4 bases from J, with 7 bases between. CDR3 DNA: TGTGCCAGCAGACAAGGTAATCAGCCCCAGCATTTT. It specifies CASRQGNQPQHF.

The J gene is TRBJ1-5, the V gene TRBV6-5; the D gene is possibly TRBD1 (6 bases). CDR3 length equals 15 residues. V lost 10 bases and J 5 bases, leaving 21 bases between the germline ends. CDR1 and CDR2 (germline): MNHEY, SVGAGI. CDR3 protein: CATNPWGAPYQPQHF. As DNA, the CDR3 is TGTGCCACCAACCCCTGGGGGGCACCATATCAGCCCCAGCATTTT.

This clone occurred once. The chain has TRBV10-3 and TRBJ1-5; D is ambiguous. Germline assignment: CDR1 ENHRY and CDR2 SYGVKD. Between the trimmed V and J ends, which lost 10 bases and 1 base, there was a span of 23 bases. The CDR3 runs to 17 residues. Here the CDR3 DNA reads TGTGCCACATTGGACTCCCTCGGGCGAGGGAGCAATCAGCCCCAGCATTTT. This sequence encodes CATLDSLGRGSNQPQHF.

V gene TRBV5-5 combines with J gene TRBJ1-1, with D maybe TRBD1 (6 bases). CDR1 is SGHKS and CDR2 is YYEKEE in the germline V gene (reference sequence). Between the trimmed V and J ends, which lost 3 bases and 4 bases, there was a span of 13 bases. This CDR3 spans 14 amino acids. For the CDR3, the DNA is TGTGCCAGCAGCTGGGGGCAGGTTGGCACTGAAGCTTTCTTT. Protein sequence: CASSWGQVGTEAFF.

Only one count was recorded for this clone. The CDR3 region has the DNA TGTGCCAGCAGCACTGGGCCTCGCCCGATGAACACTGAAGCTTTCTTT. Amino acids: CASSTGPRPMNTEAFF. This sequence joins TRBV13 and TRBJ1-1; no reliable D call. CDR1 and CDR2 (germline): PRHDT, FYEKMQ (reference sequence). With 5 bases removed from V and 0 bases from J, the gap between germline ends came to 16 bases. CDR3 length equals 16 residues.

The genes are TRBV7-6 and TRBJ1-4; 9 bases map to TRBD1. Unmatched junction bases numbered 8, after V lost 5 bases and J lost 4 bases. The CDR3 has 16 residues. The germline CDR1 and CDR2 sequences are SGHVS and FNYEAQ. The CDR3 sequence: CASSQNPGQGNEKLFF. Here the CDR3 DNA reads TGTGCCAGCAGCCAAAACCCGGGACAGGGTAATGAAAAACTGTTTTTT.

The chain links TRBV30 to TRBJ2-1; TRBD1 matches 9 bases. The CDR3 consists of 13 residues. Germline values: CDR1 GTSNPN, CDR2 SVGIG (reference sequence). V lost 6 bases to trimming and J lost 6 bases; unmatched junction nucleotides: 6. CDR3 coding DNA: TGTGCCTGTCCGGGACAGGGAGGCAATGAGCAGTTCTTC. Protein product: CACPGQGGNEQFF.

This clone was seen once. The chain has TRBV2 and TRBJ1-2, with TRBD1 matching 7 bases. Germline CDR1 is SNHLY and CDR2 is FYNNEI. J was trimmed by 7 bases and V by 5 bases; bases with no gene match: 10. The CDR3 extends over 14 amino acids. CDR3 in DNA: TGTGCCAGCAGTCCCGCGACAGGGTATGGTGGCTACACCTTC. This codes for CASSPATGYGGYTF.

V gene TRBV19 combines with J gene TRBJ2-7; 8 nucleotides line up with TRBD1. The CDR3 covers 13 residues. The V segment lost 4 bases and the J segment 3 bases; nucleotides outside the gene matches: 2. Germline values: CDR1 LNHDA, CDR2 SQIVND (reference sequence). The CDR3 DNA is TGTGCCAGTAGTACTGACAGGGGCTACGAGCAGTACTTC. Translation gives CASSTDRGYEQYF.